The entry that follows covers one T cell receptor beta chain sequence. The V end was cut by 9 bases, the J end by 5 bases, with 17 bases between. This CDR3 region has 14 residues. Germline-derived CDR1 and CDR2 are SNHLY and FYNNEI. The data originate from a study of technical replicates of blood from a handful of donors. Method: immunoSEQ multiplex PCR; TCRdb's copy keeps in-frame clones and lacks some. The sample consists of some 80,000 clones, about 92% of them appearing once. This TCR was sampled from a human donor in good health. The V and J genes are TRBV2 and TRBJ2-1; D gene unclear. Input material: T cells isolated from PBMCs. This chain's CDR3 is CASLPLTVDNEQFF. The CDR3, as DNA: TGTGCCAGTCTTCCCTTGACTGTCGACAATGAGCAGTTCTTC.